The clone carrying this T cell receptor beta chain was recorded many times. This specimen belongs to a study of low-dose radiotherapy and immunotherapy resistance in tumors. The CDR3 runs to 13 residues. Unmatched junction bases numbered 5, after V lost 4 bases and J lost 7 bases. The germline gives CDR1 SGHRS, CDR2 YFSETQ. Sample time point: after trial treatment. Treatment indicated: LDRT plus nivolumab, ipilimumab, low-dose cyclophosphamide and aspirin (RACIN trial). With TRAV- and TRBV-specific primers, first-strand cDNA was made, covering the alpha and beta chains. For amplifying TCRs, the PCR ran for approximately 18 cycles with Phusion, which was used together with a constant-region primer and the adapter on the V primers. Via MiXCR, TCRdb re-called the reads, giving one row per CDR3 protein. Found here are tens of thousands of distinct CDR3 sequences, around 20% of them singletons; the top ten hold about 13%.

The sequencing used PBMCs, collected after low-dose radiotherapy plus immunotherapy. The TCR sequence derives from a female donor with ovarian cancer. The rearrangement uses TRBV5-1 and TRBJ1-5, with 7 bases fitting TRBD1. CDR3 in DNA: TGCGCCAGCAGCGTAAGAGGGGGCCAGCCCCAGCATTTT. It yields the protein CASSVRGGQPQHF.